One and the same sample provided the 32 T cell receptor beta chains below, sequenced in a study of shared clonotypes between healthy human individuals. Some clones are missing from TCRdb's copy, which holds only in-frame ones; the method was immunoSEQ multiplex PCR. Of 1.6 million or so clones in the sample, approximately 96% were seen once. Sample: naive CD4+ T cells sorted from blood. Subset in this sample: CD45RA+ positively selected. The receptors here all came from a man aged 25-40 years in good health.

The sample holds one count of this clone. This chain links TRBV5-1 with TRBJ2-7, with a possible D match to TRBD2 (5 bases). Per the germline V gene, CDR1 is SGHRS and CDR2 is YFSETQ. V was trimmed by 0 bases and J by 6 bases, leaving 10 bases between them. The length of the CDR3 is 13 residues. The CDR3 DNA is TGCGCCAGCAGCTTGGGGTCTAGCTTCGAGCAGTACTTC. Translated, it gives CASSLGSSFEQYF.

J is TRBJ2-1 and V is TRBV10-2; TRBD2 matches 10 bases. The J segment lost 5 bases and the V segment lost 6 bases, leaving 4 bases of the junction unmatched. The germline V gene encodes CDR1 WSHSY and CDR2 SAAADI. The length of the CDR3 is 14 residues. CDR3 residues: CASRASGGNNEQFF. The CDR3 coding sequence is TGCGCCAGCAGGGCTAGCGGGGGTAACAATGAGCAGTTCTTC.

This chain links TRBV5-1 with TRBJ2-1; 10 bases agree with TRBD1. The CDR3 contains 17 residues. Germline loops: CDR1 SGHRS, CDR2 YFSETQ. The V segment lost 0 bases and the J segment 2 bases; nucleotides outside the gene matches: 5. CDR3 loop: CASSLGTGQGTYNEQFF. The CDR3 DNA sequence: TGCGCCAGCAGCTTGGGAACGGGACAGGGGACCTACAATGAGCAGTTCTTC.

This clone was seen once. The rearrangement uses TRBV2 and TRBJ2-1; 14 bases agree with TRBD2. Germline V gene lookup returns CDR1 SNHLY and CDR2 FYNNEI. CDR3 length: 13 amino acids. Losses at the gene ends were 10 bases for V and 10 bases for J; bases not matched to a gene: 6. DNA of the CDR3: TGTGCCACCGCGGGACTAGCGGGAGACGAGCAGTTCTTC. This sequence encodes CATAGLAGDEQFF.

The chain uses TRBV5-4 and TRBJ2-1, with no clear D. V was pared by 0 bases and J by 9 bases, with 10 bases between. CDR3 size: 13 residues. The germline CDR1 and CDR2 sequences are SGHNT and YYREEE (reference sequence). The CDR3 DNA follows: TGTGCCAGCAGCTTGGATAGTTTCGGTGAGCAGTTCTTC. Amino acid sequence: CASSLDSFGEQFF.

The rearrangement uses TRBV12-5 and TRBJ2-4, with D possibly TRBD2 on 6 matching bases. The CDR3 consists of 10 residues. Germline-derived CDR1 and CDR2 are LGHNT and FRNRAP. The CDR3 coding sequence is TGTGCGAGCCGGAGGGGCCGGGGGTACTTC. Amino acids: CASRRGRGYF.

Here the CDR3 reads CASRSLRGQWKKLFF. The CDR3 nucleotides read TGTGCCAGCAGATCCCTCAGGGGCCAATGGAAAAAACTGTTTTTT. This chain connects TRBV6-5 to TRBJ1-4; TRBD1 might be the D (6 bases). CDR3 length: 15 amino acids. The germline V gene encodes CDR1 MNHEY and CDR2 SVGAGI. The V and J ends lost 6 bases and 9 bases respectively, with 20 bases between them.

The rearrangement uses TRBV7-6 and TRBJ2-1; D possibly corresponds to TRBD1 (6 bases). The CDR3 loop spans 13 amino acids. Germline assignment: CDR1 SGHVS and CDR2 FNYEAQ. V lost 3 bases and J 6 bases, leaving 9 bases between the germline ends. The CDR3 reads CASSFGTSNEQFF. The CDR3, as DNA: TGTGCCAGCAGCTTCGGGACAAGCAATGAGCAGTTCTTC.

This rearrangement joins TRBV27 to TRBJ2-7; 7 nucleotides align to TRBD1. This CDR3 is built from 16 residues. The germline CDR1 and CDR2 sequences are MNHEY and SMNVEV (reference sequence). V lost 5 bases and J lost 4; bases outside the gene matches: 14. The CDR3 nucleotides are TGTGCCAGCAGTCTCCGACAGGGTTTAAGGCGGTACGAGCAGTACTTC. Protein sequence: CASSLRQGLRRYEQYF.

J is TRBJ2-5 and V is TRBV5-6; D remains ambiguous. Germline assignment: CDR1 SGHDT and CDR2 YYEEEE. The CDR3 extends over 13 amino acids. V lost 4 bases and J lost 4, with 11 bases in between. The CDR3 DNA sequence: TGTGCCAGCAGCCAATACTTAGCAGAGACCCAGTACTTC. Translation: CASSQYLAETQYF.

This chain uses TRBV10-1 with TRBJ1-3, with a weak D call TRBD1 (6 bases). CDR1 is WNHNN and CDR2 is SYGVQD in the germline V gene (reference sequence). CDR3 size: 15 residues. V lost 6 bases to trimming and J lost 0 bases, with 12 bases between them. The CDR3 coding sequence is TGCGCCAGCAGCGAGGGGGTAAACTCTGGAAACACCATATATTTT. It specifies CASSEGVNSGNTIYF.

This clone was observed once. The chain joins TRBV5-1 to TRBJ2-1; weak D call: TRBD2 (6 bases). V gave up 0 bases and J gave up 8 bases, with 12 bases separating them. Germline lookup yields CDR1 SGHRS and CDR2 YFSETQ. This CDR3 region has 14 residues. CDR3 bases: TGCGCCAGCAGCTTGGGCGGGGTGTGGGATGAGCAGTTCTTC. This translates into CASSLGGVWDEQFF.

The chain uses TRBV5-1 and TRBJ2-5; 9 nucleotides match TRBD2. The CDR3 totals 17 residues. Germline V gives CDR1 SGHRS, CDR2 YFSETQ. Losses at the gene ends were 3 bases for V and 4 bases for J; bases not matched to a gene: 13. CDR3 nucleotides: TGCGCCAGCAGCTGGGGGCGGACAGCGGGGGGCCGAGAGACCCAGTACTTC. Translated: CASSWGRTAGGRETQYF.

The chain combines TRBV28 with TRBJ2-2; TRBD2 matches 7 bases. Per germline, CDR1 MDHEN and CDR2 SYDVKM. This CDR3 has 16 amino acids. V gave up 4 bases and J gave up 0 bases; unmatched junction bases: 5. The chain's CDR3 is CASSSSGAANTGELFF. As DNA, the CDR3 is TGTGCCAGCAGTTCTAGCGGTGCGGCGAACACCGGGGAGCTGTTTTTT.

About this clone: This sample also contains other DNA sequences that code for the same CDR3. This chain links TRBV2 with TRBJ2-5; no clear D. The CDR3 extends over 13 amino acids. Trimming took 4 bases from V and 2 from J, leaving 8 bases between them. In germline, CDR1 is SNHLY, CDR2 FYNNEI. CDR3 residues: CASSGAGQETQYF. CDR3 in DNA: TGTGCCAGCAGTGGGGCAGGACAAGAGACCCAGTACTTC.

J is TRBJ1-5 and V is TRBV5-1; perhaps TRBD1 as D (5 bases). CDR1 and CDR2 (germline): SGHRS, YFSETQ. The CDR3 is 14 residues long. V lost 4 bases and J 7 bases, leaving 15 bases between the germline ends. The CDR3 DNA is TGCGCCAGCAGCCCGGACACGAATAAACAGCCCCAGCATTTT. This translates into CASSPDTNKQPQHF.

The V and J genes are TRBV5-1 and TRBJ2-1, with 16 positions matching TRBD2. The ends lost 1 base at V and 9 bases at J; junction bases unmatched: 7. Germline V CDR1 and CDR2: SGHRS, YFSETQ. This CDR3 comprises 17 residues. The CDR3: CASSLWGTSGRAFEQFF. The CDR3 bases are TGCGCCAGCAGCTTGTGGGGGACTAGCGGGAGGGCCTTTGAGCAGTTCTTC.

The chain combines TRBV5-1 with TRBJ2-7, with 10 bases fitting TRBD1. Looked up from germline, CDR1 is SGHRS and CDR2 is YFSETQ. The CDR3 loop spans 13 amino acids. V lost 4 bases and J lost 6; bases outside the gene matches: 4. CDR3 region: CASSMGTGAEQYF. DNA of the CDR3: TGCGCCAGCAGCATGGGGACAGGGGCCGAGCAGTACTTC. The variable domain in full, with the rest retrieved from reference TRBV5-1 and TRBJ2-7, is KAGVTQTPRYLIKTRGQQVTLSCSPISGHRSVSWYQQTPGQGLQFLFEYFSETQRNKGNFPGRFSGRQFSNSRSEMNVSTLELGDSALYLCASSMGTGAEQYFGPGTRLTVT.

This clone was seen once. The V gene is TRBV9, the J gene TRBJ2-1, with D uncertain. This CDR3 contains 13 residues. V lost 0 bases and J 7 bases, leaving 8 bases between the germline ends. Germline CDR1 is SGDLS and CDR2 is YYNGEE. The CDR3 DNA reads as TGTGCCAGCAGCGTAGCGCAGTTGAATGAGCAGTTCTTC. This codes for CASSVAQLNEQFF.

This sequence joins TRBV18 and TRBJ2-3, with D perhaps TRBD1 (5 bases). This CDR3 contains 12 residues. Germline CDR1 is KGHSH and CDR2 is LQKENI. V lost 3 bases and J 14 bases, leaving 15 bases between the germline ends. CDR3 DNA: TGTGCCAGCTCACCGAATGAAAGGGGTCTGTATTTT. As protein: CASSPNERGLYF.

The chain joins TRBV7-2 to TRBJ2-7; 11 bases are shared with TRBD2. This CDR3 is built from 16 residues. The germline V gene encodes CDR1 SGHTA and CDR2 FQGNSA. The V segment lost 5 bases and the J segment 3 bases; nucleotides outside the gene matches: 9. CDR3 bases: TGTGCCAGCAGCCAAGATTTCGGGACTAGCGGCTACGAGCAGTACTTC. This codes for CASSQDFGTSGYEQYF. Full variable domain (missing parts from reference TRBV7-2 and TRBJ2-7): GAGVSQSPSNKVTEKGKDVELRCDPISGHTALYWYRQSLGQGLEFLIYFQGNSAPDKSGLPSDRFSAERTGGSVSTLTIQRTQQEDSAVYLCASSQDFGTSGYEQYFGPGTRLTVT.

To note about this clone: The same CDR3 is also encoded by other DNA sequences in this sample. This chain links TRBV19 with TRBJ2-2, with D unresolved. V lost 3 bases to trimming and J lost 5 bases, with 7 bases between them. The CDR3 loop spans 13 amino acids. Germline assignment: CDR1 LNHDA and CDR2 SQIVND (reference sequence). The CDR3: CASSILRTGELFF. DNA of the CDR3: TGTGCCAGTAGTATTTTACGGACCGGGGAGCTGTTTTTT.

CDR3 in DNA: TGTGCCAGCAGCCAAGATGGGGACAGGCTTAATGAAAAACTGTTTTTT. Translating it yields CASSQDGDRLNEKLFF. This chain links TRBV4-2 with TRBJ1-4, with 8 bases that match TRBD1. Germline CDR1 is LGHNA and CDR2 is YNFKEQ. The CDR3 contains 16 residues. The junction had 4 bases not matched to a gene; V was cut back by 0 bases and J by 4 bases.

The chain recombines TRBV9 with TRBJ2-5; D gene uncertain. The germline gives CDR1 SGDLS, CDR2 YYNGEE. Trimming took off 0 bases at V and 11 bases at J, with 20 bases between the two ends. The CDR3 length is 15 residues. For the CDR3, the DNA is TGTGCCAGCAGCGTAGCCCCAACACCAGGTAGAGAGCAGTACTTC. It is translated as CASSVAPTPGREQYF.

The sample holds a few counts of this clone. Written as DNA, the CDR3 is TGTGCCAGCAGTGCCCACGGACAGGGCAACAATCAGCCCCAGCATTTT. It codes for CASSAHGQGNNQPQHF. V is TRBV6-1 and J is TRBJ1-5, with 8 positions matching TRBD1. Per germline, CDR1 MNHNS and CDR2 SASEGT. The CDR3 sequence is 16 residues long. With 4 bases clipped from V and 3 bases from J, the junction kept 8 bases outside the gene matches.

The chain has TRBV30 and TRBJ1-2, with D perhaps matching TRBD1 (5 bases). Germline lookup yields CDR1 GTSNPN and CDR2 SVGIG (reference sequence). CDR3 length: 13 amino acids. Trimming cost V 0 bases and J 2 bases, with 7 bases left between them. Here the CDR3 DNA reads TGTGCCTGGAGTGTACAGGCAAACTATGGCTACACCTTC. This gives the protein CAWSVQANYGYTF.

The V and J genes are TRBV5-1 and TRBJ2-2, with 14 positions matching TRBD2. Germline loops: CDR1 SGHRS, CDR2 YFSETQ. Unmatched junction bases numbered 3, after V lost 3 bases and J lost 5 bases. The CDR3 totals 16 residues. The CDR3 reads CASSWGLAGDTGELFF. Here the CDR3 DNA reads TGCGCCAGCAGCTGGGGACTAGCGGGAGATACCGGGGAGCTGTTTTTT.

J is TRBJ2-1 and V is TRBV10-1; 12 bases agree with TRBD2. This CDR3 spans 14 amino acids. Germline lookup yields CDR1 WNHNN and CDR2 SYGVQD (reference sequence). J was trimmed by 9 bases and V by 3 bases; bases with no gene match: 3. As DNA, the CDR3 is TGCGCCAGCAGTGAACTAGCGGGAGGCACTGAGCAGTTCTTC. It yields the protein CASSELAGGTEQFF.

The chain has TRBV4-1 and TRBJ2-5; 9 nucleotides agree with TRBD2. This CDR3 is built from 16 residues. Trimming at V came to 1 base and at J to 3 bases, leaving 6 bases not matched to a gene. Per germline, CDR1 MGHRA and CDR2 YSYEKL. The CDR3 protein is CASSQGFGGREETQYF. For the CDR3, the DNA is TGCGCCAGCAGCCAAGGATTTGGCGGGAGGGAAGAGACCCAGTACTTC.

The chain has TRBV27 and TRBJ2-5; tentatively, D is TRBD2 (6 bases). Per germline, CDR1 MNHEY and CDR2 SMNVEV (reference sequence). The CDR3 loop spans 15 amino acids. Trimming took 6 bases from V and 5 from J, leaving 19 bases between them. The CDR3 protein is CASSPRPDSGETQYF. The CDR3 DNA reads TGTGCCAGCAGCCCACGACCCGACAGCGGGGAGACCCAGTACTTC.

The chain has TRBV11-2 and TRBJ1-5, with D unclear. Trimming shortened V by 1 base and J by 7 bases, and 17 bases separated the two germline ends. From germline, CDR1 is SGHAT and CDR2 FQNNGV. There are 16 residues in the CDR3. The CDR3 here is CASSLGSRAVGQPQHF. In nucleotides, the CDR3 is TGTGCCAGCAGCTTAGGAAGTCGCGCAGTCGGACAGCCCCAGCATTTT.

V is TRBV9 and J is TRBJ1-3; D is undetermined. Germline lookup yields CDR1 SGDLS and CDR2 YYNGEE. The V and J ends lost 0 bases and 0 bases respectively, with 16 bases between them. The CDR3 has 18 residues. CDR3 bases: TGTGCCAGCAGCGTAGGTTTTGCAGAGATCTTCTCTGGAAACACCATATATTTT. This translates into CASSVGFAEIFSGNTIYF. The entire variable domain, with the rest obtained from reference TRBV9 and TRBJ1-3, is as follows: DSGVTQTPKHLITATGQRVTLRCSPRSGDLSVYWYQQSLDQGLQFLIQYYNGEERAKGNILERFSAQQFPDLHSELNLSSLELGDSALYFCASSVGFAEIFSGNTIYFGEGSWLTVV.